The rows below give T cell receptor beta chains drawn from one sample of a study of cytotoxic CD8 clonotypes in ibrutinib-treated CLL. The assay was immunoSEQ multiplex PCR, and TCRdb's table has in-frame clones only and misses some. The table has approximately 90,000 clones, 70% to 80% seen once; the top ten hold around 25%. The sample consisted of PBMCs, taken after 24 months of ibrutinib treatment. These receptors came from a human donor with chronic lymphocytic leukemia. Each CDR3 is given with its conserved first and last residue. Each record gives: CDR3 length, J gene, V gene, D gene, clone size, CDR3 DNA, CDR3 protein. D genes are given only for firm matches. Rows give clone size only sometimes, using once, few, many, or a class for an expanded clone.

15,TRBJ2-5,TRBV2,NA,NA,TGTGCCAGCCGTGAGGCGGGATTTCCTCGAGAGACCCAGTACTTC,CASREAGFPRETQYF
11,TRBJ1-4,TRBV6-5,NA,NA,TGTGCCAGCGGCCGTAATGAAAAACTGTTTTTT,CASGRNEKLFF
11,TRBJ2-7,TRBV20-1,NA,NA,TGCAGTGCTAGAGATGGCAGAGAGCAGTACTTC,CSARDGREQYF
17,TRBJ2-7,TRBV5-1,TRBD2,NA,TGCGCCAGCAGCCTGGGACTAGCGGGAGGGATGACCTACGAGCAGTACTTC,CASSLGLAGGMTYEQYF
15,TRBJ1-2,TRBV19,TRBD1,NA,TGTGCCAGTAGTAGACCGGGACAGGGAGACTATGGCTACACCTTC,CASSRPGQGDYGYTF
15,TRBJ2-1,TRBV5-4,TRBD2,few,TGTGCCAGCAGCTTGGCTAGCGGGAGTAGTGATGAGCAGTTCTTC,CASSLASGSSDEQFF
16,TRBJ2-1,TRBV4-2,TRBD2,NA,TGTGCCAGCAGCCAAGATAGCGGGACCGAGCGCGCTGAGCAGTTCTTC,CASSQDSGTERAEQFF
17,TRBJ2-2,TRBV19,TRBD1,NA,TGTGCCAGTAGTCCCTGGACAGGGGGCACTTGGATCGGGGAGCTGTTTTTT,CASSPWTGGTWIGELFF
14,TRBJ2-3,TRBV11-1,TRBD2,NA,TGTGCCAGCAGCCTAGCGGGGTTCACAGATACGCAGTATTTT,CASSLAGFTDTQYF
13,TRBJ1-3,TRBV10-1,NA,NA,TGCGCCAGCAGCGGGAACACTGGAAACACCATATATTTT,CASSGNTGNTIYF
14,TRBJ1-5,TRBV6-1,NA,few,TGTGCCAGCAGCGGGCCTTATAGCAATCAGCCCCAGCATTTT,CASSGPYSNQPQHF
16,TRBJ1-5,TRBV21-1,NA,NA,TGTGCCAGCAGCAAAGATAGGGGCACAGGTCATCAGCCCCAGCATTTT,CASSKDRGTGHQPQHF
13,TRBJ2-1,TRBV6-1,TRBD2,many,TGTGCCAGCAGCCTCGGGACTAGCAGAGAGCAGTTCTTC,CASSLGTSREQFF
14,TRBJ1-6,TRBV5-4,NA,few,TGTGCCAGCAGCTTGGGGCAGACAAATTCACCCCTCCACTTT,CASSLGQTNSPLHF
15,TRBJ2-7,TRBV5-1,NA,NA,TGCGCCAGCAGCTTGGGCAGGTGGAGCTCCTACGAGCAGTACTTC,CASSLGRWSSYEQYF
16,TRBJ2-2,TRBV4-2,TRBD2,once,TGTGCCAGCAGCCAAGCGGCTAGCGGGGGCACCGGGGAGCTGTTTTTT,CASSQAASGGTGELFF
14,TRBJ2-7,TRBV7-9,TRBD2,NA,TGTGCCAGCAGCATAGCGGGAGGCTCGTACGAGCAGTACTTC,CASSIAGGSYEQYF
13,TRBJ1-5,TRBV5-1,NA,NA,TGCGCCAGCAGAACGGATAGCAATCAGCCCCAGCATTTT,CASRTDSNQPQHF
14,TRBJ2-3,TRBV5-1,TRBD1,NA,TGCGCCAGCAGCTTGGCCACAGGGGCAGATACGCAGTATTTT,CASSLATGADTQYF
15,TRBJ2-7,TRBV7-2,TRBD2,NA,TGTGCCAGCAGCCCCTGGCGGGGGTCTACTTACGAGCAGTACTTC,CASSPWRGSTYEQYF
15,TRBJ1-2,TRBV28,NA,NA,TGTGCCAGTTCCACTTTATCCCCGGGGAACTATGGCTACACCTTC,CASSTLSPGNYGYTF
16,TRBJ2-7,TRBV2,TRBD2,NA,TGTGCCAGCAGCCCTGGACTAGCGAGAGGGTCCTACGAGCAGTACTTC,CASSPGLARGSYEQYF
12,TRBJ2-7,TRBV18,NA,NA,TGTGCCAGCAGTGGTCTAGGCTACGAGCAGTACTTC,CASSGLGYEQYF
18,TRBJ1-1,TRBV28,NA,NA,TGTGCCAGCAGTCCAAACCCACTCTGGACTTACCGGAACACTGAAGCTTTCTTT,CASSPNPLWTYRNTEAFF
13,TRBJ2-1,TRBV9,NA,NA,TGTGCCAGCAGCCGGGACTTAGGGGGTGAGCAGTTCTTC,CASSRDLGGEQFF
16,TRBJ2-7,TRBV18,NA,NA,TGTGCCAGCTCACCAACTTTTTCAGGACAGTCCTACGAGCAGTACTTC,CASSPTFSGQSYEQYF
14,TRBJ2-1,TRBV5-1,NA,NA,TGCGCCAGCAGCCCAGGGGAAAGCTACAATGAGCAGTTCTTC,CASSPGESYNEQFF
11,TRBJ1-4,TRBV28,NA,NA,TGTGCCAGCAGTTCGAATGAAAAACTGTTTTTT,CASSSNEKLFF
16,TRBJ2-3,TRBV5-1,TRBD1,few,TGCGCCAGCAGCTTGGCAGGACAGGGGTTTCCAGATACGCAGTATTTT,CASSLAGQGFPDTQYF
15,TRBJ2-7,TRBV7-2,NA,NA,TGTGCCAGCAGACGACGGTCAGGGGGGGACTACGAGCAGTACTTC,CASRRRSGGDYEQYF
16,TRBJ1-6,TRBV7-8,NA,NA,TGTGCCAGCAGCTTAGCCCCGGGGGGGCAGAATTCACCCCTCCACTTT,CASSLAPGGQNSPLHF
14,TRBJ2-7,TRBV5-1,NA,NA,TGCGCCAGCAGCTTAATTCGTGGGAACTACGAGCAGTACTTC,CASSLIRGNYEQYF
14,TRBJ1-1,TRBV21-1,NA,NA,TGTGCCAGCAGCCCCCCCCCTAGGGGCACTGAAGCTTTCTTT,CASSPPPRGTEAFF
15,TRBJ1-2,TRBV19,NA,NA,TGTGCCAGTATCCCGAACGGGAGGGAATACTATGGCTACACCTTC,CASIPNGREYYGYTF
15,TRBJ2-5,TRBV15,NA,NA,TGTGCCACCAGCAGAGTCGGGTCAGGGCAAGAGACCCAGTACTTC,CATSRVGSGQETQYF
15,TRBJ2-3,TRBV6-1,TRBD2,NA,TGTGCCAGCAGCCTACGAGCGGGAGGTTCAGATACGCAGTATTTT,CASSLRAGGSDTQYF
15,TRBJ1-6,TRBV7-2,NA,few,TGTGCCAGCAGCCCTACAGGACAGCCGAATTCACCCCTCCACTTT,CASSPTGQPNSPLHF
17,TRBJ2-7,TRBV5-1,TRBD1,NA,TGCGCCAGCAGCCAACGGACAGGGGGCCAGAGCTCCTACGAGCAGTACTTC,CASSQRTGGQSSYEQYF
15,TRBJ2-7,TRBV27,NA,NA,TGTGCCAGCAGTTTAGGAGCAGCGTTACCCTACGAGCAGTACTTC,CASSLGAALPYEQYF
14,TRBJ2-7,TRBV28,TRBD1,NA,TGTGCCAGCAGTTTATCCCCAGGGGGATACGAGCAGTACTTC,CASSLSPGGYEQYF
13,TRBJ2-7,TRBV28,TRBD2,NA,TGTGCCAGCACCCGGGGGGGGCTACGAGAGCAGTACTTC,CASTRGGLREQYF
15,TRBJ2-7,TRBV19,TRBD1,NA,TGTGCCAGTAGTATTTACAGGGGGTTGGCCTACGAGCAGTACTTC,CASSIYRGLAYEQYF
11,TRBJ1-2,TRBV28,NA,NA,TGTGCCAGCAGTTTATACTATGGCTACACCTTC,CASSLYYGYTF
15,TRBJ2-5,TRBV7-3,NA,NA,TGTGCCAGCAGCTTATCCGGGGCGACCGGAGAGACCCAGTACTTC,CASSLSGATGETQYF
16,TRBJ2-6,TRBV5-4,NA,NA,TGTGCCAGCAGCTTCGACTTAGTCCCCGGGGCCAACGTCCTGACTTTC,CASSFDLVPGANVLTF
15,TRBJ2-3,TRBV7-3,NA,NA,TGTGCCAGCAGCTTACCAGGGGCCATGGGAGATACGCAGTATTTT,CASSLPGAMGDTQYF
15,TRBJ2-7,TRBV28,TRBD2,NA,TGTGCCAGCACCAATGGGGCTAGCGGCGCCTACGAGCAGTACTTC,CASTNGASGAYEQYF
14,TRBJ2-2,TRBV30,TRBD2,NA,TGTGCCTGGAATGCGGGGGTCTACACCGGGGAGCTGTTTTTT,CAWNAGVYTGELFF
13,TRBJ2-3,TRBV6-5,NA,NA,TGTGCCAGCAGTTCTACTAGCACAGATACGCAGTATTTT,CASSSTSTDTQYF
15,TRBJ2-3,TRBV7-8,TRBD1,NA,TGTGCCAGCAGCTTAGGTGGGACAGGAGGGTCTACGCAGTATTTT,CASSLGGTGGSTQYF
14,TRBJ2-1,TRBV2,NA,NA,TGTGCCAGCAGTGGACGGGGTCCCTACAATGAGCAGTTCTTC,CASSGRGPYNEQFF
16,TRBJ2-1,TRBV5-1,NA,NA,TGCGCCAGCAGCCCCGCCCTGGGACAACTATACAATGAGCAGTTCTTC,CASSPALGQLYNEQFF
14,TRBJ2-5,TRBV9,TRBD1,few,TGTGCCAGCAGCGTAAGGGGACAGAAAGAGACCCAGTACTTC,CASSVRGQKETQYF
14,TRBJ2-7,TRBV4-1,TRBD1,once,TGCGCCAGCAGAACCGGGACAGGAACCTACGAGCAGTACTTC,CASRTGTGTYEQYF
14,TRBJ2-5,TRBV5-1,NA,NA,TGCGCCAGCAGCTTGTCCCAGCGGGAAGAGACCCAGTACTTC,CASSLSQREETQYF
17,TRBJ1-5,TRBV5-6,TRBD1,NA,TGTGCCAGCAGTCGACTGACAGGGGTGAGCCGCAATCAGCCCCAGCATTTT,CASSRLTGVSRNQPQHF
15,TRBJ2-1,TRBV18,TRBD2,NA,TGTGCCAGCTCACAGCGGGATGTTTACCACAATGAGCAGTTCTTC,CASSQRDVYHNEQFF
14,TRBJ1-1,TRBV6-1,NA,once,TGTGCCAGCAGTGCAGTTGACACGAACACTGAAGCTTTCTTT,CASSAVDTNTEAFF